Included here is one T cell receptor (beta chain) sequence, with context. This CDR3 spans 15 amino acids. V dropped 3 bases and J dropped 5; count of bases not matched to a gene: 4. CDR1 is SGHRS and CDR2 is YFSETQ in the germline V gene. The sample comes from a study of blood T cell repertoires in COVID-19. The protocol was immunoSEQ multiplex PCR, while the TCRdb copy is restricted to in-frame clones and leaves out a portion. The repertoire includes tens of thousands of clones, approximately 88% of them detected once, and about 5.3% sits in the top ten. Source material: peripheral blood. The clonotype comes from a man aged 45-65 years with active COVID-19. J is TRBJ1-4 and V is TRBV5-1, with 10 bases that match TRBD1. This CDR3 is CASSSLGQGNEKLFF. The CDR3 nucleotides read TGCGCCAGCAGCTCCCTGGGACAGGGGAATGAAAAACTGTTTTTT.